Following are 28 T cell receptor beta chains from one sample sequenced in a study of control samples from healthy donors and cancer patients. The assay was immunoSEQ multiplex PCR, and TCRdb's table has in-frame clones only and misses some. The data contain some 79,000 clones, approximately 89% of them seen just once; the ten biggest clones take up more than 7%. Material: blood. These receptors all come from a man aged 50-60 years in good health.

V and J are TRBV7-9 and TRBJ2-7; 9 bases fit TRBD2. Germline CDR1 is SEHNR and CDR2 is FQNEAQ (reference sequence). CDR3 length equals 18 residues. Losses at the gene ends were 2 bases for V and 1 base for J; bases not matched to a gene: 12. The CDR3 here is CASSLKGLAQTDSYEQYF. DNA for the CDR3: TGTGCCAGCAGCTTAAAGGGACTAGCCCAGACAGATTCCTACGAGCAGTACTTC.

This clone was seen just once. The chain recombines TRBV10-3 with TRBJ2-1; TRBD2 matches at 7 bases. Trimming cost V 4 bases and J 4 bases; bases outside gene matches: 7. CDR3 length: 15 residues. Germline CDR1 ENHRY, CDR2 SYGVKD. CDR3 nucleotides: TGTGCCATCAGTGTCCCCCGGGAGGTATACAATGAGCAGTTCTTC. Its protein is CAISVPREVYNEQFF.

The gene calls are TRBV24-1 and TRBJ2-1; D call uncertain. The CDR3 has 15 residues. Trimming cost V 3 bases and J 4 bases, with 12 bases left between them. Germline assignment: CDR1 KGHDR and CDR2 SFDVKD. The CDR3, as DNA: TGTGCCACCAGTGATGGACCCTTAAATTACAATGAGCAGTTCTTC. Translation gives CATSDGPLNYNEQFF.

This chain uses TRBV9 with TRBJ2-7, with a weak D call TRBD2 (6 bases). The CDR3 is 14 residues long. V was cut by 3 bases and J by 1 base, with 11 bases left in between. CDR1 and CDR2 from the germline V gene are SGDLS and YYNGEE. CDR3 loop: CASSAEGPSYEQYF. For the CDR3, the DNA is TGTGCCAGCAGCGCGGAGGGACCTTCCTACGAGCAGTACTTC.

The chain has TRBV5-1 and TRBJ1-2; 11 nucleotides line up with TRBD1. The trim removed 4 bases at V and 6 bases at J, leaving 8 bases unmatched. The CDR3 loop spans 15 amino acids. Germline CDR1 reads SGHRS; CDR2 reads YFSETQ. CDR3 in DNA: TGCGCCAGCAGCCCGGGGACAGGGGGAAGAGATGGCTACACCTTC. As protein: CASSPGTGGRDGYTF. The full variable domain, its missing parts supplied by reference TRBV5-1 and TRBJ1-2, is KAGVTQTPRYLIKTRGQQVTLSCSPISGHRSVSWYQQTPGQGLQFLFEYFSETQRNKGNFPGRFSGRQFSNSRSEMNVSTLELGDSALYLCASSPGTGGRDGYTFGSGTRLTVV.

The chain is built from TRBV15 and TRBJ1-4; maybe TRBD1 (6 bases). The CDR3 has 17 amino acids. V was pared by 4 bases and J by 0 bases, with 15 bases between. CDR1 and CDR2 from the germline V gene are LNHNV and YYDKDF (reference sequence). CDR3 sequence reads: CATSTGADLATNEKLFF. The CDR3 DNA reads TGTGCCACCAGCACAGGGGCAGACCTTGCAACTAATGAAAAACTGTTTTTT.

This clone came up once. The chain uses TRBV7-2 and TRBJ2-3; no definite D call. This CDR3 spans 12 amino acids. Trimming took off 6 bases at V and 10 bases at J, with 14 bases between the two ends. Per the germline V gene, CDR1 is SGHTA and CDR2 is FQGNSA. As DNA, the CDR3 is TGTGCCAGCAGTCGACCACGGGTTTCGCAGTATTTT. Protein sequence: CASSRPRVSQYF.

The rearrangement joins TRBV12-3 or TRBV12-4 to TRBJ1-2; D not resolved. Trimming pared 2 bases from V and 3 bases from J, leaving 7 bases between. This CDR3 contains 13 residues. CDR3 protein: CASSLRADYGYTF. DNA of the CDR3: TGTGCCAGCAGTTTAAGGGCTGACTATGGCTACACCTTC.

This chain links TRBV19 with TRBJ1-4, with 12 bases matching TRBD1. Germline V CDR1 and CDR2: LNHDA, SQIVND (reference sequence). CDR3 length: 17 amino acids. Trimming took 5 bases from V and 4 from J; bases not matched to a gene: 8. In DNA form, the CDR3 reads TGTGCCAGTAGTTCCGGGACAGGGGGCCTTTTTAATGAAAAACTGTTTTTT. Translated: CASSSGTGGLFNEKLFF.

The rearrangement uses TRBV7-3 and TRBJ2-2; D is possibly TRBD1 (6 bases). Trimming took 5 bases from V and 6 from J, leaving 19 bases between them. The CDR3 contains 16 residues. Germline V CDR1 and CDR2: SGHTA, FQGTGA. CDR3 sequence: CASSHTLGGLAGELFF. DNA of the CDR3: TGTGCCAGCAGCCATACCTTAGGGGGTTTGGCCGGGGAGCTGTTTTTT.

CDR3 nucleotides: TGTGCCAGCAGTGATGGGAGGGGGCTATACGAGCAGTACTTC. This encodes CASSDGRGLYEQYF. The chain couples TRBV6-1 to TRBJ2-7; D might be TRBD1 or TRBD2, each matching 7 bases. The germline V gene has CDR1 MNHNS and CDR2 SASEGT. CDR3 length equals 14 residues. Between the trimmed V and J ends, which lost 3 bases and 4 bases, there was a span of 13 bases.

This chain links TRBV3-1 (or the pseudogene TRBV3-2) with TRBJ1-1; D may be TRBD1 (5 bases). Per the germline V gene, CDR1 is LGHDT and CDR2 is YNNKEL (reference sequence). The CDR3 has 15 amino acids. Trimming took off 7 bases at V and 4 bases at J, with 19 bases between the two ends. The chain's CDR3 is CASTPRGGGSTEAFF. The DNA of the CDR3 is TGTGCCAGCACCCCACGGGGGGGAGGGAGCACTGAAGCTTTCTTT.

The chain couples TRBV27 to TRBJ1-1; D is unclear. Trimming took off 6 bases at V and 0 bases at J, with 14 bases between the two ends. Germline values: CDR1 MNHEY, CDR2 SMNVEV (reference sequence). This CDR3 has 15 amino acids. CDR3 in amino acids: CASSHLASVNTEAFF. The CDR3 bases are TGTGCCAGCAGCCACCTTGCGAGTGTGAACACTGAAGCTTTCTTT.

The CDR3 protein is CASSILGQSTYEQYF. CDR3 DNA: TGTGCCAGTAGTATACTGGGACAGAGCACCTACGAGCAGTACTTC. The J gene is TRBJ2-7, the V gene TRBV19; 7 nucleotides line up with TRBD1. V trimming: 2 bases; J trimming: 2 bases; junction bases outside the gene matches: 6. From germline, CDR1 is LNHDA and CDR2 SQIVND (reference sequence). CDR3 length: 15 residues.

A note on this clone: Other DNA sequences from this sample encode an identical CDR3 as well. The V gene is TRBV11-2, the J gene TRBJ1-1; D unclear. Trimming cost V 5 bases and J 10 bases, with 11 bases left between them. Germline V CDR1 and CDR2: SGHAT, FQNNGV. This CDR3 spans 11 amino acids. The CDR3 here is CASSLDGRAFF. The CDR3 DNA follows: TGTGCCAGCAGCCTGGACGGGCGAGCTTTCTTT.

This sequence joins TRBV6-5 and TRBJ1-1, with a weak D call TRBD1 (5 bases). Trimming removed 7 bases from V and 7 bases from J, with 19 bases in between. The CDR3 loop spans 14 amino acids. In germline, CDR1 is MNHEY, CDR2 SVGAGI. CDR3 coding DNA: TGTGCCAGCATCGGGACCCTTACCCGGGTTGAAGCTTTCTTT. It is translated as CASIGTLTRVEAFF.

The chain combines TRBV28 with TRBJ2-7; D is undetermined. Trimming cost V 8 bases and J 5 bases, with 25 bases left between them. The CDR3 extends over 16 amino acids. Germline assignment: CDR1 MDHEN and CDR2 SYDVKM. The CDR3 region is CASVISLVGRAHEQYF. For the CDR3, the DNA is TGTGCCAGCGTCATTTCCTTGGTGGGCCGAGCCCACGAGCAGTACTTC.

The rearrangement uses TRBV29-1 and TRBJ1-3; no definite D call. The V end lost 4 bases, the J end lost 4 bases, and 8 bases lay between the germline ends. This CDR3 spans 12 amino acids. The germline gives CDR1 SQVTM, CDR2 ANQGSEA. CDR3 sequence reads: CSVAAMGNTIYF. In DNA form, the CDR3 reads TGCAGCGTTGCCGCAATGGGAAACACCATATATTTT.

The V call is TRBV7-9, the J call TRBJ2-5; the match to TRBD2 covers 14 bases. Trimming cost V 5 bases and J 1 base; bases outside gene matches: 9. The CDR3 runs to 18 residues. Germline V gene lookup returns CDR1 SEHNR and CDR2 FQNEAQ (reference sequence). The CDR3 here is CASSDQTGTSGGQETQYF. In nucleotides, the CDR3 is TGTGCCAGCAGCGACCAAACCGGGACTAGCGGGGGCCAAGAGACCCAGTACTTC.

The chain uses TRBV4-1 and TRBJ1-3; D is undetermined. This CDR3 region has 17 residues. Germline V gene sequence: CDR1 MGHRA, CDR2 YSYEKL. V lost 0 bases, J lost 0 bases, and 12 bases lay in between. The CDR3 loop is CASSQDINNPSGNTIYF. Written as DNA, the CDR3 is TGCGCCAGCAGCCAAGATATCAACAACCCCTCTGGAAACACCATATATTTT.

This clone was observed a single time. The chain recombines TRBV6-5 with TRBJ1-2; no clear D. The V gene lost 6 bases and the J gene lost 0 bases, with 14 bases spanning the gap. From germline, CDR1 is MNHEY and CDR2 SVGAGI. The CDR3 has 15 residues. The CDR3 sequence: CASRLSSAANYGYTF. CDR3 DNA sequence: TGTGCCAGCAGGCTGAGTAGCGCCGCTAACTATGGCTACACCTTC.

The V and J genes are TRBV2 and TRBJ2-5; either TRBD1 or TRBD2 may fit D (5 bases each). V was shortened by 7 bases and J by 5 bases, with 14 bases between the two germline ends. Germline V gene data show CDR1 as SNHLY and CDR2 as FYNNEI. The CDR3 length is 13 residues. This CDR3 is CASNEGTAETQYF. CDR3 in DNA: TGTGCCAGCAACGAGGGGACGGCGGAGACCCAGTACTTC.

The genes are TRBV9 and TRBJ2-7; D assignment may be TRBD1 or TRBD2 (5 bases each). The CDR3 sequence is 14 residues long. The germline V gene has CDR1 SGDLS and CDR2 YYNGEE. Trimming shortened V by 4 bases and J by 6 bases, and 17 bases separated the two germline ends. The DNA for the CDR3 is TGTGCCAGCAGCCGGGACCTTAGGTCCGTCGAGCAGTACTTC. It codes for CASSRDLRSVEQYF.

There are a few counts of this clone. J is TRBJ2-5 and V is TRBV5-1; D ambiguous. The germline V gene encodes CDR1 SGHRS and CDR2 YFSETQ. With 1 base removed from V and 5 bases from J, the gap between germline ends came to 12 bases. The CDR3 has 14 amino acids. The CDR3 is CASSLRTVGETQYF. The CDR3, as DNA: TGCGCCAGCAGCTTGAGAACCGTCGGCGAGACCCAGTACTTC.

The rearrangement uses TRBV15 and TRBJ1-4; no definite D call. The CDR3 has 15 residues. Germline V gene data show CDR1 as LNHNV and CDR2 as YYDKDF (reference sequence). The V gene lost 7 bases and the J gene lost 0 bases, with 12 bases spanning the gap. The CDR3 is CATITDRATNEKLFF. The CDR3 nucleotides read TGTGCCACCATAACGGACCGGGCAACTAATGAAAAACTGTTTTTT. The full variable domain, rest sourced from reference TRBV15 and TRBJ1-4, is DAMVIQNPRYQVTQFGKPVTLSCSQTLNHNVMYWYQQKSSQAPKLLFHYYDKDFNNEADTPDNFQSRRPNTSFCFLDIRSPGLGDTAMYLCATITDRATNEKLFFGSGTQLSVL.

The chain uses TRBV3-1 (or the pseudogene TRBV3-2) and TRBJ1-6, with 10 bases matching TRBD1. V gave up 3 bases and J gave up 9 bases; unmatched junction bases: 2. Germline V gene sequence: CDR1 LGHDT, CDR2 YNNKEL (reference sequence). The CDR3 length is 14 residues. The CDR3 reads CASSQDRGGSPLHF. In DNA form, the CDR3 reads TGTGCCAGCAGCCAGGACAGGGGGGGTTCACCCCTCCACTTT.

This sequence joins TRBV18 and TRBJ2-3; D gene ambiguous. CDR1 and CDR2 (germline): KGHSH, LQKENI. The V end lost 3 bases, the J end lost 2 bases, and 3 bases lay between the germline ends. This CDR3 has 12 amino acids. The CDR3 bases are TGTGCCAGCTCACCCGACACAGATACGCAGTATTTT. Translation: CASSPDTDTQYF.

V gene TRBV10-2 combines with J gene TRBJ2-3; the match to TRBD2 covers 8 bases. The germline gives CDR1 WSHSY, CDR2 SAAADI. The CDR3 loop spans 16 amino acids. V lost 5 bases, J lost 2 bases, and 9 bases stayed unmatched. CDR3 coding DNA: TGCGCCAGCAGTAGACGTAGGCGGGGGGACACAGATACGCAGTATTTT. Its translation: CASSRRRRGDTDTQYF.